These 24 T cell receptor beta chains came from one sample sequenced in a study of T cells in localized non-small cell lung cancer. The repertoire was sequenced with immunoSEQ multiplex PCR; TCRdb's copy has only in-frame clones and lacks some. The table has some 130,000 clones, more than 80% seen once. The sample was peripheral blood, taken before any cancer treatment. Source of these receptors: a female donor older than 55 with stage I lung adenocarcinoma.

This clone has more than one count but fewer than ten. The chain recombines TRBV5-1 with TRBJ2-5; 11 positions agree with TRBD2. The germline V gene encodes CDR1 SGHRS and CDR2 YFSETQ. The length of the CDR3 is 16 residues. V lost 4 bases and J lost 4; bases outside the gene matches: 9. The CDR3 nucleotides read TGCGCCAGCAGCCCCACTAGCGGGAGTGCCCTAGAGACCCAGTACTTC. This translates into CASSPTSGSALETQYF.

This clone was counted a few times. The chain uses TRBV10-2 and TRBJ1-1; 7 bases are a match to TRBD1. This CDR3 has 9 amino acids. Germline CDR1 reads WSHSY; CDR2 reads SAAADI. The V segment lost 8 bases and the J segment 10 bases; nucleotides outside the gene matches: 1. The CDR3 bases are TGCGCCAGCGGACAGGTAGCTTTCTTT. Translating it yields CASGQVAFF.

This clone was seen just once. The genes are TRBV6-6 and TRBJ2-2; 10 bases agree with TRBD2. The CDR3 is made up of 15 amino acids. CDR1 and CDR2 (germline): MNHNY, SVGAGI (reference sequence). Trimming took 8 bases from V and 5 from J; bases not matched to a gene: 8. The CDR3 sequence is CASLIAGGPTGELFF. The CDR3 coding sequence is TGTGCCAGCCTAATAGCGGGAGGCCCAACCGGGGAGCTGTTTTTT.

The J gene is TRBJ2-7, the V gene TRBV19; 9 bases align to TRBD2. This CDR3 is built from 15 residues. The V segment lost 7 bases and the J segment 5 bases; nucleotides outside the gene matches: 12. Per germline, CDR1 LNHDA and CDR2 SQIVND (reference sequence). The CDR3 coding sequence is TGTGCCAGTACCCGGTCCGGGACTAGCTTTGACGAGCAGTACTTC. This encodes CASTRSGTSFDEQYF.

The V call is TRBV9, the J call TRBJ2-7; possible D gene TRBD2, 6 bases. The CDR3 runs to 15 residues. Trimming removed 0 bases at V and 2 bases at J, with 12 bases between. Germline CDR1 SGDLS, CDR2 YYNGEE. CDR3 sequence reads: CASSVAPGETYEQYF. The CDR3, as DNA: TGTGCCAGCAGCGTAGCCCCGGGGGAGACCTACGAGCAGTACTTC.

J is TRBJ2-1 and V is TRBV4-1; TRBD2 might be the D (5 bases). V was trimmed by 0 bases and J by 12 bases, leaving 21 bases between them. Germline-derived CDR1 and CDR2 are MGHRA and YSYEKL. This CDR3 is built from 16 residues. CDR3 nucleotide sequence: TGCGCCAGCAGCCAAGATCGTCGGCCTAGCCCGCCGTTGCAGTTCTTC. The encoded protein is CASSQDRRPSPPLQFF.

The chain has TRBV5-1 and TRBJ2-1; the match to TRBD2 covers 13 bases. With 3 bases clipped from V and 7 bases from J, the junction kept 4 bases outside the gene matches. The CDR3 covers 15 residues. The germline CDR1 and CDR2 sequences are SGHRS and YFSETQ. The CDR3 here is CASSWTSGSSNEQFF. The CDR3 bases are TGCGCCAGCAGCTGGACTAGCGGGAGTAGTAATGAGCAGTTCTTC.

The chain links TRBV7-9 to TRBJ2-6; D remains ambiguous. Germline CDR1 reads SEHNR; CDR2 reads FQNEAQ (reference sequence). V was pared by 5 bases and J by 1 base, with 6 bases between. CDR3 size: 14 residues. The CDR3, as DNA: TGTGCCAGCAGCCCCCCTTCTGGGGCCAACGTCCTGACTTTC. This sequence encodes CASSPPSGANVLTF.

The chain uses TRBV5-4 and TRBJ2-7; D might be TRBD1 or TRBD2, each matching 5 bases. Germline loops: CDR1 SGHNT, CDR2 YYREEE (reference sequence). Trimming took off 1 base at V and 3 bases at J, with 14 bases between the two ends. The CDR3 runs 15 residues. CDR3 in DNA: TGTGCCAGCAGCTTGATGATGGGGACCTACTACGAGCAGTACTTC. As protein: CASSLMMGTYYEQYF.

This chain connects TRBV5-4 to TRBJ2-1, with 7 bases fitting TRBD1. The germline gives CDR1 SGHNT, CDR2 YYREEE (reference sequence). V lost 4 bases to trimming and J lost 6 bases; unmatched junction nucleotides: 7. CDR3 length equals 14 residues. The CDR3 here is CASSLPDRVNEQFF. The CDR3 region has the DNA TGTGCCAGCAGCCTCCCCGACAGGGTCAATGAGCAGTTCTTC.

This sequence joins TRBV15 and TRBJ2-2; 9 nucleotides align to TRBD2. CDR3 length: 17 amino acids. V gave up 0 bases and J gave up 3 bases; unmatched junction bases: 5. Germline assignment: CDR1 LNHNV and CDR2 YYDKDF (reference sequence). Here the CDR3 reads CATSRDLAGRYTGELFF. In DNA form, the CDR3 reads TGTGCCACCAGCAGAGATCTAGCGGGGAGATACACCGGGGAGCTGTTTTTT.

The DNA for the CDR3 is TGCGCCAGCAGCTACCAAACAGGATACTACGAGCAGTACTTC. This sequence encodes CASSYQTGYYEQYF. This chain uses TRBV5-1 with TRBJ2-7, with a weak D call TRBD1 (5 bases). V was shortened by 3 bases and J by 3 bases, with 13 bases between the two germline ends. Looked up from germline, CDR1 is SGHRS and CDR2 is YFSETQ. This CDR3 contains 14 residues.

V is TRBV7-9 and J is TRBJ1-5; 9 nucleotides align to TRBD1. The germline V gene encodes CDR1 SEHNR and CDR2 FQNEAQ (reference sequence). There are 15 residues in the CDR3. Germline trimming cut 1 base from V and 4 bases from J; bases unmatched to any gene: 2. The chain's CDR3 is CASSLDGTGNQPQHF. The CDR3 nucleotides are TGTGCCAGCAGCTTAGATGGGACAGGGAATCAGCCCCAGCATTTT.

This clone was recorded only once. This rearrangement joins TRBV6-1 to TRBJ2-7; D uncertain. The CDR3 runs to 15 residues. Trimming left V 3 bases short and J 3 bases short, with 15 bases between. CDR1 and CDR2 (germline): MNHNS, SASEGT. Here the CDR3 reads CASSENVVPGYEQYF. In DNA form, the CDR3 reads TGTGCCAGCAGTGAGAATGTGGTTCCCGGCTACGAGCAGTACTTC.

This chain joins TRBV7-3 and TRBJ2-1; 13 bases line up with TRBD2. Per germline, CDR1 SGHTA and CDR2 FQGTGA. The junction had 5 bases not matched to a gene; V was cut back by 1 base and J by 8 bases. The CDR3 is 16 amino acids. The CDR3 sequence: CASSLNRLAGGYEQFF. The DNA of the CDR3 is TGTGCCAGCAGCTTAAACCGACTAGCGGGAGGATATGAGCAGTTCTTC. Full variable domain (remainder filled in from reference TRBV7-3 and TRBJ2-1): GAGVSQTPSNKVTEKGKYVELRCDPISGHTALYWYRQSLGQGPEFLIYFQGTGAADDSGLPNDRFFAVRPEGSVSTLKIQRTERGDSAVYLCASSLNRLAGGYEQFFGPGTRLTVL.

The rearrangement links TRBV5-1 to TRBJ1-2; 9 nucleotides agree with TRBD1. Germline V gene lookup returns CDR1 SGHRS and CDR2 YFSETQ. With V trimmed by 4 bases and J by 2 bases, 9 bases remained unmatched. This CDR3 region has 16 residues. This chain's CDR3 is CASSPSPGTGNYGYTF. CDR3 nucleotides: TGCGCCAGCAGCCCTAGTCCCGGGACAGGGAACTATGGCTACACCTTC.

The J gene is TRBJ1-1, the V gene TRBV27, with 8 nucleotides matching TRBD1. V trimming: 7 bases; J trimming: 4 bases; junction bases outside the gene matches: 11. In germline, CDR1 is MNHEY, CDR2 SMNVEV (reference sequence). The CDR3 contains 15 residues. The CDR3 region has the DNA TGTGCCAGCACACCACCCGGACAGGGTAGCACTGAAGCTTTCTTT. Its translation: CASTPPGQGSTEAFF.

The chain employs TRBV25-1 and TRBJ2-7; TRBD2 aligns across 7 bases. V dropped 3 bases and J dropped 4; count of bases not matched to a gene: 12. CDR1 and CDR2 from the germline V gene are MGHDK and SYGVNS. The CDR3 consists of 16 residues. CDR3 DNA: TGTGCCAGCAGTGAGGGGGGGGAGGCCCTTCAATACGAGCAGTACTTC. This sequence encodes CASSEGGEALQYEQYF.

The gene calls are TRBV19 and TRBJ2-1; tentative D call: TRBD1 (5 bases). The CDR3 runs to 12 residues. Germline CDR1 reads LNHDA; CDR2 reads SQIVND (reference sequence). The germline V and J ends were trimmed by 3 bases and 8 bases, with 8 bases remaining between them. In DNA form, the CDR3 reads TGTGCCAGTAGTATCTTCAGGGATGAGCAGTTCTTC. It yields the protein CASSIFRDEQFF.

The chain is built from TRBV28 and TRBJ2-1; the D is unclear. The germline gives CDR1 MDHEN, CDR2 SYDVKM. The CDR3 sequence is 14 residues long. V shed 2 bases and J shed 4 bases, with 9 bases lying between them. CDR3 coding DNA: TGTGCCAGCAGTTTACGGGCGGCTTACAATGAGCAGTTCTTC. It specifies CASSLRAAYNEQFF.

The chain joins TRBV21-1 to TRBJ2-7; the D segment call TRBD2 is taken from the table without a DNA check. TRBV21-1 is a pseudogene locus. The CDR3 has 13 amino acids. CDR3 loop: CASSAPGLAKQYF. In nucleotides, the CDR3 is TGTGCCAGCAGCGCCCCGGGACTAGCGAAGCAGTACTTC.

This sequence joins TRBV13 and TRBJ1-1, with a possible D match to TRBD1 (5 bases). Deletions cut 5 bases from V and 1 base from J, with 14 bases between. Germline V gene data show CDR1 as PRHDT and CDR2 as FYEKMQ (reference sequence). CDR3 length equals 15 residues. CDR3 bases: TGTGCCAGCAGCCCCTCCTACCAGGGGAACACTGAAGCTTTCTTT. Protein sequence: CASSPSYQGNTEAFF.

The V call is TRBV5-1, the J call TRBJ1-1; possible D gene TRBD1, 5 bases. V lost 5 bases to trimming and J lost 0 bases, with 17 bases between them. CDR3 length equals 16 residues. CDR1 and CDR2 (germline): SGHRS, YFSETQ. This chain's CDR3 is CASSIADSPMNTEAFF. The CDR3 region has the DNA TGCGCCAGCAGTATCGCCGACAGTCCCATGAACACTGAAGCTTTCTTT.

This rearrangement joins TRBV28 to TRBJ2-5; 7 bases map to TRBD1. The CDR3 length is 14 residues. J gave up 2 bases and V 4 bases, and 4 bases lay outside the gene matches. Germline CDR1 is MDHEN and CDR2 is SYDVKM. The DNA for the CDR3 is TGTGCCAGCAGTTCCGGACAGGCTCAAGAGACCCAGTACTTC. Translating it yields CASSSGQAQETQYF.